What follows are 20 T cell receptor beta chains derived from one specimen sequenced in a study of cytomegalovirus exposure and HLA in healthy donors. 13 Jbeta primers and 60 Vbeta primers were used for the PCR. The assay was immunoSEQ multiplex PCR, and TCRdb's table has in-frame clones only and misses some. This sample has some 190,000 clones, with about 90% found just once. Sequencing input: PBMCs. These receptor sequences come from a young man in good health and CMV-seronegative.

This clone was recorded once. This rearrangement joins TRBV12-2 to TRBJ1-2; the table's D call TRBD1 went unverified against the DNA. TRBV12-2 is flagged as a pseudogene. This CDR3 has 15 residues. CDR3 in DNA: TGTGCAAGTCGCCTCAGACAGGGGGTCGACTATGGCTACACCTTC. Translated, it gives CASRLRQGVDYGYTF.

This chain connects TRBV5-6 to TRBJ2-3; 7 bases map to TRBD2. Germline lookup yields CDR1 SGHDT and CDR2 YYEEEE. The ends lost 6 bases at V and 6 bases at J; junction bases unmatched: 7. The CDR3 sequence is 13 residues long. The CDR3 DNA reads TGTGCCAGCAAAGGACTAGTTGGCGATACGCAGTATTTT. Translating it yields CASKGLVGDTQYF.

The chain employs TRBV15 and TRBJ2-5; TRBD2 might be the D (5 bases). The tail of the sequence fits TRBJ2-7 better, so the J call may be wrong. CDR1 is LNHNV and CDR2 is YYDKDF in the germline V gene (reference sequence). The CDR3 is made up of 13 amino acids. This chain's CDR3 is CATSSRTGYEQYF. CDR3 coding DNA: TGTGCCACCAGCAGCCGCACGGGGTACGAGCAGTACTTC.

The chain is built from TRBV11-2 and TRBJ2-3; weak D call: TRBD2 (5 bases). There are 14 residues in the CDR3. The germline V gene encodes CDR1 SGHAT and CDR2 FQNNGV. Trimming took off 3 bases at V and 2 bases at J, with 9 bases between the two ends. The CDR3 region has the DNA TGTGCCAGCAGCTTTTCGGGATCCACAGATACGCAGTATTTT. Residues: CASSFSGSTDTQYF.

Details on this clone: This same CDR3 is encoded by further DNA sequences in the sample. V and J are TRBV27 and TRBJ1-5, with D possibly TRBD1 on 5 matching bases. The V gene lost 5 bases and the J gene lost 6 bases, with 11 bases spanning the gap. The germline gives CDR1 MNHEY, CDR2 SMNVEV (reference sequence). The CDR3 runs to 13 residues. DNA of the CDR3: TGTGCCAGCAGTGAAAGGGGTGGTCAGCCCCAGCATTTT. It encodes CASSERGGQPQHF.

The V and J genes are TRBV28 and TRBJ1-6; TRBD1 aligns across 7 bases. The J segment lost 9 bases and the V segment lost 5 bases, leaving 7 bases of the junction unmatched. The germline gives CDR1 MDHEN, CDR2 SYDVKM. This CDR3 contains 14 residues. CDR3 coding DNA: TGTGCCAGCAGTATGACAGGGACGGGTTCACCCCTCCACTTT. Translating gives CASSMTGTGSPLHF.

The chain couples TRBV2 to TRBJ2-7; TRBD2 aligns across 12 bases. Trimming cost V 4 bases and J 7 bases; bases outside gene matches: 2. In germline, CDR1 is SNHLY, CDR2 FYNNEI. This CDR3 has 13 amino acids. This chain's CDR3 is CASSGTSGNEQYF. In DNA form, the CDR3 reads TGTGCCAGCAGTGGGACTAGCGGGAATGAGCAGTACTTC.

The chain has TRBV6-5 and TRBJ2-3; weak D call: TRBD1 (6 bases). With 2 bases removed from V and 1 base from J, the gap between germline ends came to 10 bases. Germline V CDR1 and CDR2: MNHEY, SVGAGI. There are 15 residues in the CDR3. The CDR3 coding sequence is TGTGCCAGCAGTTACGACAGGTCGGGCACAGATACGCAGTATTTT. Its translation is CASSYDRSGTDTQYF.

The chain has TRBV7-2 and TRBJ1-6; 7 nucleotides match TRBD1. CDR1 is SGHTA, CDR2 FQGNSA, per germline. V shed 5 bases, J shed 2 bases, and the junction held 9 bases outside the gene matches. The CDR3 contains 17 residues. The chain's CDR3 is CASSPRQGWTYNSPLHF. For the CDR3, the DNA is TGTGCCAGCAGCCCAAGACAGGGTTGGACCTATAATTCACCCCTCCACTTT.

This rearrangement joins TRBV28 to TRBJ1-4, with TRBD1 as a possible D gene (6 bases). Trimming took 5 bases from V and 6 from J, leaving 13 bases between them. This CDR3 is built from 14 residues. Per germline, CDR1 MDHEN and CDR2 SYDVKM. DNA of the CDR3: TGTGCCAGCAGTCCTCCAGGGGCGTATGAAAAACTGTTTTTT. It is translated as CASSPPGAYEKLFF.

The rearrangement links TRBV5-1 to TRBJ1-5; D gene ambiguous. Germline CDR1 is SGHRS and CDR2 is YFSETQ. The CDR3 has 13 amino acids. Between the trimmed V and J ends, which lost 5 bases and 2 bases, there was a span of 8 bases. The CDR3 DNA reads as TGCGCCAGCAGTGTGAGCGGCAATCAGCCCCAGCATTTT. The encoded protein is CASSVSGNQPQHF.

The chain recombines TRBV4-2 with TRBJ1-5; D is ambiguous. CDR3 length equals 16 residues. V was pared by 0 bases and J by 9 bases, with 18 bases between. Germline lookup yields CDR1 LGHNA and CDR2 YNFKEQ. CDR3 region: CASSQDGPGGLGPQHF. The CDR3 DNA follows: TGTGCCAGCAGCCAAGATGGGCCAGGTGGCCTGGGGCCCCAGCATTTT.

This chain joins TRBV7-8 and TRBJ2-7; D not certain. V was clipped by 5 bases and J by 3 bases, with 14 bases between them. There are 14 residues in the CDR3. Germline V gives CDR1 SGHVS, CDR2 FQNEAQ. CDR3 bases: TGTGCCAGCAGCCCAAAAACCAGCGACTACGAGCAGTACTTC. This translates into CASSPKTSDYEQYF.

This clone was observed a few times. The chain carries TRBV6-5 and TRBJ1-6; 9 nucleotides align to TRBD1. The length of the CDR3 is 14 residues. Looked up from germline, CDR1 is MNHEY and CDR2 is SVGAGI. J lost 8 bases, V lost 5 bases, and 4 bases had no gene match. Here the CDR3 reads CASSATGGYSPLHF. In DNA form, the CDR3 reads TGTGCCAGCAGTGCGACAGGGGGATATTCACCCCTCCACTTT.

This clone has a single count. This chain joins TRBV29-1 and TRBJ2-3; 7 nucleotides align to TRBD2. The V gene's germline CDR1 is SQVTM and CDR2 ANQGSEA. V trimming: 0 bases; J trimming: 1 base; junction bases outside the gene matches: 19. There are 20 residues in the CDR3. CDR3 sequence (DNA): TGCAGCGTTGAAGAGCGGGGGAACAGGCTAGCCTTCCAGCGCACAGATACGCAGTATTTT. This encodes CSVEERGNRLAFQRTDTQYF.

The V call is TRBV28, the J call TRBJ1-3; D remains ambiguous. The CDR3 is 14 residues long. The germline gives CDR1 MDHEN, CDR2 SYDVKM. Between the trimmed V and J ends, which lost 2 bases and 0 bases, there was a span of 5 bases. The CDR3 region has the DNA TGTGCCAGCAGTTTAGTTCTCTCTGGAAACACCATATATTTT. Protein: CASSLVLSGNTIYF.

J is TRBJ2-3 and V is TRBV6-6, with D possibly TRBD1 on 6 matching bases. The germline CDR1 and CDR2 sequences are MNHNY and SVGAGI (reference sequence). CDR3 length: 14 residues. V was pared by 7 bases and J by 4 bases, with 15 bases between. Here the CDR3 reads CASKLGAAPDTQYF. The DNA for the CDR3 is TGTGCCAGCAAACTGGGGGCAGCCCCAGATACGCAGTATTTT.

CDR3 region: CASTIRGTGQGAYGYTF. CDR3 DNA sequence: TGTGCCAGCACCATTAGGGGAACGGGACAGGGGGCCTACGGCTACACCTTC. The V gene is TRBV27, the J gene TRBJ1-2; 12 bases match TRBD1. Germline V lookup: CDR1 MNHEY, CDR2 SMNVEV (reference sequence). CDR3 length: 17 amino acids. After removal of 7 bases from V and 8 bases from J, the junction contained 17 bases not matched to a gene.

The J gene is TRBJ2-7, the V gene TRBV5-8; D call uncertain. CDR1 is SGHTS and CDR2 is YDEGEE in the germline V gene. The V end lost 1 base, the J end lost 4 bases, and 6 bases lay between the germline ends. This CDR3 is 12 amino acids long. The CDR3 region is CASSLSRYEQYF. CDR3 in DNA: TGTGCCAGCAGCTTGAGCCGTTACGAGCAGTACTTC. Filled out from reference TRBV5-8 and TRBJ2-7, the complete variable domain reads EAGVTQSPTHLIKTRGQQATLRCSPISGHTSVYWYQQALGLGLQFLLWYDEGEERNRGNFPPRFSGRQFPNYSSELNVNALELEDSALYLCASSLSRYEQYFGPGTRLTVT.

This chain uses TRBV19 with TRBJ1-5; 8 bases are a match to TRBD1. The CDR3 runs 17 residues. The trim removed 4 bases at V and 4 bases at J, leaving 12 bases unmatched. Germline assignment: CDR1 LNHDA and CDR2 SQIVND (reference sequence). In DNA, the CDR3 is TGTGCCAGTAGTACATACCGCCGGACAGGGCTAAATCAGCCCCAGCATTTT. Protein sequence: CASSTYRRTGLNQPQHF.